Sequencing of this T cell receptor (beta chain) was carried out in a study of cytomegalovirus exposure and HLA in healthy donors. The PCR contained 60 Vbeta and 13 Jbeta primers. Generated by immunoSEQ multiplex PCR, the TCRdb table keeps only in-frame clones and is missing some. The repertoire holds about 120,000 clones, with approximately 78% as singletons. The CDR3 is 14 amino acids. Germline-derived CDR1 and CDR2 are LGHNT and FRNRAP. V trimming: 7 bases; J trimming: 5 bases; junction bases outside the gene matches: 8. Specimen: PBMCs. The chain links TRBV12-5 to TRBJ2-5; 9 bases are shared with TRBD2. The source is a man aged 40-49 years in good health and CMV-seronegative. The DNA of the CDR3 is TGTGCTAGTGCAGGCGGGGGGGCTCTGGAGACCCAGTACTTC. Protein: CASAGGGALETQYF.